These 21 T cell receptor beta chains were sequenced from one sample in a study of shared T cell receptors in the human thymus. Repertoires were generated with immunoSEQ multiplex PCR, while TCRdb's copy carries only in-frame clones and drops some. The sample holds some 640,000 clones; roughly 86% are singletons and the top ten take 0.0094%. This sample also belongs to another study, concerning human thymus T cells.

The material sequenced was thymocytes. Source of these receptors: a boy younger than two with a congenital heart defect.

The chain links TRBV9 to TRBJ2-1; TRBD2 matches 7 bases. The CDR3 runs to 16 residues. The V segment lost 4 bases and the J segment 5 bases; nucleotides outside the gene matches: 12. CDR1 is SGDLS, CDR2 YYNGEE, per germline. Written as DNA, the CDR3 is TGTGCCAGCAGCCCACACGCTGGCGGGGGAGACAATGAGCAGTTCTTC. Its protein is CASSPHAGGGDNEQFF.

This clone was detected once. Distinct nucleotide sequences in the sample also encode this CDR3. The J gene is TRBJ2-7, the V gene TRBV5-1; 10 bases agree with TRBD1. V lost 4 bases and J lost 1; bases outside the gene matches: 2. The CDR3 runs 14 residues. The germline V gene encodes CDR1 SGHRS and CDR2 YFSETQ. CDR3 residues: CASSPGQGSYEQYF. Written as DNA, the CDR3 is TGCGCCAGCAGCCCGGGACAGGGGTCCTACGAGCAGTACTTC.

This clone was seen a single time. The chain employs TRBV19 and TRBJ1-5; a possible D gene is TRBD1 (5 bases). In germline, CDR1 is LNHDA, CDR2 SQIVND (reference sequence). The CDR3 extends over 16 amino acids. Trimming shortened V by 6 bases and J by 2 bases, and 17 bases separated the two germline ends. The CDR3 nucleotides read TGTGCCAGTAGCCTACGACGGGGGTCGGGCAATCAGCCCCAGCATTTT. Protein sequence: CASSLRRGSGNQPQHF.

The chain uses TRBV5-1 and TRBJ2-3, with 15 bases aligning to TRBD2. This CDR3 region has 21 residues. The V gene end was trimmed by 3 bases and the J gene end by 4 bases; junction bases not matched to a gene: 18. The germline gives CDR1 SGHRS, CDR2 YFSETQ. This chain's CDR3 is CASSSRGTSGRFGRGADTQYF. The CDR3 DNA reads TGCGCCAGCAGCTCCCGAGGGACTAGCGGGAGGTTCGGGCGAGGCGCAGATACGCAGTATTTT. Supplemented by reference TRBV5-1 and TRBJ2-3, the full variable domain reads KAGVTQTPRYLIKTRGQQVTLSCSPISGHRSVSWYQQTPGQGLQFLFEYFSETQRNKGNFPGRFSGRQFSNSRSEMNVSTLELGDSALYLCASSSRGTSGRFGRGADTQYFGPGTRLTVL.

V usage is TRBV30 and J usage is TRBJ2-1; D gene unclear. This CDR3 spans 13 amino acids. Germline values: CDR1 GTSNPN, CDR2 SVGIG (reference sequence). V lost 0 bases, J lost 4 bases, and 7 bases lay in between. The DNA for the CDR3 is TGTGCCTGGAGTGTCGCAACTTACAATGAGCAGTTCTTC. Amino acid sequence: CAWSVATYNEQFF.

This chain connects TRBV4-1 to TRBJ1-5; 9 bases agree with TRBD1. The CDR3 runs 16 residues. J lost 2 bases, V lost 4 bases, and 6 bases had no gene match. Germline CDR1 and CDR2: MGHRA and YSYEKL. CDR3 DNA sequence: TGCGCCAGCAGCCCTCGGGACAGGGAGGGCAATCAGCCCCAGCATTTT. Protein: CASSPRDREGNQPQHF.

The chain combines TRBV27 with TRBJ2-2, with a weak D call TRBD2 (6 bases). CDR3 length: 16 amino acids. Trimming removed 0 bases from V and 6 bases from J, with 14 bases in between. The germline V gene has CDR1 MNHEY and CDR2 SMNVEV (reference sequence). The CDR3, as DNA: TGTGCCAGCAGTTTATCTGGCGGGAAGGGCGCCGGGGAGCTGTTTTTT. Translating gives CASSLSGGKGAGELFF.

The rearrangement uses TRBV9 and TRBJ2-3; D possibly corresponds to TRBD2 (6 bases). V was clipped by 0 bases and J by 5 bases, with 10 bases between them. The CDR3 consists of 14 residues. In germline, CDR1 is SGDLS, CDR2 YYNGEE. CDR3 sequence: CASSVVSGLDTQYF. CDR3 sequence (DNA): TGTGCCAGCAGCGTAGTTAGCGGTCTAGATACGCAGTATTTT.

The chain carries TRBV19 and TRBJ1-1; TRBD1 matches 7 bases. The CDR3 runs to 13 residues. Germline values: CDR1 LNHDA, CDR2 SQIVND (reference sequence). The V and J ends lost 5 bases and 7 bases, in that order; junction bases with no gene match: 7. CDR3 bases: TGTGCCAGTAGTCCAAGACAGGGTATTGAAGCTTTCTTT. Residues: CASSPRQGIEAFF.

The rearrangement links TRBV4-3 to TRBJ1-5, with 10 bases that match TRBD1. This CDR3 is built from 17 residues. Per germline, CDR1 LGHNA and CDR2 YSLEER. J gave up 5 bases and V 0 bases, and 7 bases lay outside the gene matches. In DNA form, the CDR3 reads TGCGCCAGCAGCCAAGATAAGGGACAGGGGATTTATCAGCCCCAGCATTTT. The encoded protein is CASSQDKGQGIYQPQHF.

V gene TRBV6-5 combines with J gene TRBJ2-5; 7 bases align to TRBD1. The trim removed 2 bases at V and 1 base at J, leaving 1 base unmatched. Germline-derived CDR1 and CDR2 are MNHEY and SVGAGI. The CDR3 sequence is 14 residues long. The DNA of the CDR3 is TGTGCCAGCAGTTACGGGGACAGCCAAGAGACCCAGTACTTC. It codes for CASSYGDSQETQYF.

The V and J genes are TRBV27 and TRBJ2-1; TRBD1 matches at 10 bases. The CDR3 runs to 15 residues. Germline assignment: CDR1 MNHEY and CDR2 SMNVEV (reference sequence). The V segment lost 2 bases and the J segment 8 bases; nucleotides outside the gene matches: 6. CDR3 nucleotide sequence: TGTGCCAGCAGTTTACATGGACAGGGGGGCGATGAGCAGTTCTTC. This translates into CASSLHGQGGDEQFF.

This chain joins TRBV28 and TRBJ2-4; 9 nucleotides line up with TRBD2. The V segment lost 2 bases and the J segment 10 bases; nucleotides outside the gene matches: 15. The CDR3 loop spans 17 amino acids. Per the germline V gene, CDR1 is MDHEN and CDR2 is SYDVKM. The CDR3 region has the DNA TGTGCCAGCAGTTTACGGTTGGGCGGGAGGGCCGAGAATATTCAGTACTTC. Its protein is CASSLRLGGRAENIQYF.

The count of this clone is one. CDR3 bases: TGTGCCAGCAGTCCCCGGGGGGACACCAACTCTGGGGCCAACGTCCTGACTTTC. Its translation is CASSPRGDTNSGANVLTF. The chain carries TRBV25-1 and TRBJ2-6; TRBD2 might be the D (7 bases). V was pared by 5 bases and J by 0 bases, with 17 bases between. The CDR3 has 18 residues. Per germline, CDR1 MGHDK and CDR2 SYGVNS.

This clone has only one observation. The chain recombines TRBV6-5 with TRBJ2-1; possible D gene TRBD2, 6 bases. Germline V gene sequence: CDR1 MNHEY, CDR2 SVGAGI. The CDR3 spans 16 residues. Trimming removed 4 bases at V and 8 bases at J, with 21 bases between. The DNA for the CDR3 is TGTGCCAGCAGTTCTGCGGAGGGAGCTTGGCCTGATGAGCAGTTCTTC. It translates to CASSSAEGAWPDEQFF.

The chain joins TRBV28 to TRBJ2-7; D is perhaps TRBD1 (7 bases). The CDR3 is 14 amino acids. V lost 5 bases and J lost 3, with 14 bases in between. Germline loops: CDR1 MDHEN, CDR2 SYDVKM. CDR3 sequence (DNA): TGTGCCAGCAGTCGGAGGGACAGATTCTACGAGCAGTACTTC. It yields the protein CASSRRDRFYEQYF.

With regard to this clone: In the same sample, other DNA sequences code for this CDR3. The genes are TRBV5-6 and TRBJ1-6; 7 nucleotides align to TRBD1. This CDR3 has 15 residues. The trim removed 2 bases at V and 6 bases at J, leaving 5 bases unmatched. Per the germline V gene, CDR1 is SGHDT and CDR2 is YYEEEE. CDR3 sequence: CASSLTRQGNSPLHF. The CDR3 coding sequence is TGTGCCAGCAGCTTAACCCGACAGGGTAATTCACCCCTCCACTTT.

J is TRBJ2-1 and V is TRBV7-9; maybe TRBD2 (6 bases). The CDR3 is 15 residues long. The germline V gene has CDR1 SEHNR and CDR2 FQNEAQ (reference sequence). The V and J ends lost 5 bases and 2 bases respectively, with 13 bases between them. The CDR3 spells CASSPSGPPYNEQFF. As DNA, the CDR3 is TGTGCCAGCAGCCCGAGCGGGCCACCCTACAATGAGCAGTTCTTC.

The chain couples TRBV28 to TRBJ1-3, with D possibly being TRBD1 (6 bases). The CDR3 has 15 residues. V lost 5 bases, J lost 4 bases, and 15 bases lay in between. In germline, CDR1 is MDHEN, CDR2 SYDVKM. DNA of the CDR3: TGTGCCAGCAGTAAAGGGGGGGGAAGGGGAAACACCATATATTTT. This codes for CASSKGGGRGNTIYF.

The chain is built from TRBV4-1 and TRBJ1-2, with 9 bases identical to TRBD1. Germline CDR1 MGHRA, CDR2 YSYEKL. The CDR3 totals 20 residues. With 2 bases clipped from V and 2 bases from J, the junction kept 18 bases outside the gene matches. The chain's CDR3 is CASSQKKGWPRDRVNYGYTF. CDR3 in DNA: TGCGCCAGCAGCCAAAAAAAAGGGTGGCCACGGGACAGGGTCAACTATGGCTACACCTTC.

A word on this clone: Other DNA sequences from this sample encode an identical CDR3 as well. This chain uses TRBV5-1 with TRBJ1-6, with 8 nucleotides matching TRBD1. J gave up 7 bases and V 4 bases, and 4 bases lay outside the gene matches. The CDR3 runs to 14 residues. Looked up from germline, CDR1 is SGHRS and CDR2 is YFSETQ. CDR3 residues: CASSPDRENSPLHF. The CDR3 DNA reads TGCGCCAGCAGCCCGGACAGGGAGAATTCACCCCTCCACTTT.